Below, 20 T cell receptor beta chains from the same sample are listed, as sequenced in a study of T cells after yellow fever vaccination (dated by TCRdb to about 2019). Interpreted using the paper, the treatment or condition label stands for: live attenuated yellow fever vaccine strain. Library preparation used 5' RACE. Sequencing was carried out with an Illumina NovaSeq 6000. The public sequencing data were trimmed at Q25 with fastp and processed into clonotypes with MiXCR by TCRdb, which kept only in-frame beta chains. When rows share a CDR3 protein, they turn into one entry using the most common DNA and genes. The sample table contains 310,000 or so distinct CDR3 sequences; only one count was recorded for around 4% of them. The leading ten clones occupy 20% to 30% of the sample. Material: PBMCs, obtained on the day of the yellow fever booster vaccination. The receptor set was obtained from a man aged 18 to 29 who received the YFV17D yellow fever vaccine.

The genes are TRBV5-1 and TRBJ1-1; D gene unclear. The CDR3 covers 13 residues. V lost 1 base, J lost 5 bases, and 9 bases lay in between. Germline lookup yields CDR1 SGHRS and CDR2 YFSETQ. Written as DNA, the CDR3 is TGCGCCAGCAGCTTGAGTTGGGGAACTGAAGCTTTCTTT. This gives the protein CASSLSWGTEAFF.

This clonotype was detected many times. This chain joins TRBV20-1 and TRBJ2-3; D gene ambiguous. V lost 3 bases and J lost 0, with 10 bases in between. From germline, CDR1 is DFQATT and CDR2 SNEGSKA (reference sequence). The length of the CDR3 is 14 residues. CDR3 sequence (DNA): TGCAGTGCTAGCGACGATCCTAGCACAGATACGCAGTATTTT. As protein: CSASDDPSTDTQYF.

This clonotype occurred many times. The V and J genes are TRBV7-2 and TRBJ2-1; 8 positions agree with TRBD1. Germline values: CDR1 SGHTA, CDR2 FQGNSA. The junction had 9 bases not matched to a gene; V was cut back by 1 base and J by 7 bases. The CDR3 is made up of 16 amino acids. The CDR3 DNA reads as TGTGCCAGCAGCTTAGGGGGCAGGGGGCAACGGAATGAGCAGTTCTTC. Its protein is CASSLGGRGQRNEQFF. The whole variable domain, remainder taken from reference TRBV7-2 and TRBJ2-1, is GAGVSQSPSNKVTEKGKDVELRCDPISGHTALYWYRQSLGQGLEFLIYFQGNSAPDKSGLPSDRFSAERTGGSVSTLTIQRTQQEDSAVYLCASSLGGRGQRNEQFFGPGTRLTVL.

This clonotype was counted ten times or more. This rearrangement joins TRBV7-9 to TRBJ2-1; TRBD1 matches at 7 bases. Per the germline V gene, CDR1 is SEHNR and CDR2 is FQNEAQ (reference sequence). The CDR3 spans 16 residues. V dropped 6 bases and J dropped 8; count of bases not matched to a gene: 16. The CDR3 reads CASSRIGTEVLDEQFF. The CDR3 bases are TGTGCCAGCAGTCGAATCGGGACAGAAGTGCTCGATGAGCAGTTCTTC.

This clonotype showed up many times. V is TRBV10-2 and J is TRBJ1-1; no clear D. Trimming removed 9 bases from V and 4 bases from J, with 12 bases in between. The CDR3 length is 12 residues. CDR1 is WSHSY, CDR2 SAAADI, per germline. CDR3 DNA: TGCGCCAGTCACTCGCTTCCCACTGAAGCTTTCTTT. It yields the protein CASHSLPTEAFF.

This clonotype appeared many times. The CDR3 nucleotides read TGTGCCAGCAGCCCCCGTTATTCCTTGGAGCAGTACTTC. Amino acid sequence: CASSPRYSLEQYF. This chain links TRBV6-5 with TRBJ2-7; D uncertain. Trimming took 6 bases from V and 7 from J, leaving 16 bases between them. The CDR3 covers 13 residues. Germline-derived CDR1 and CDR2 are MNHEY and SVGAGI.

This clonotype has at least ten counts. The chain recombines TRBV7-2 with TRBJ1-2; tentatively, D is TRBD1 (5 bases). The CDR3 length is 12 residues. Deletions cut 5 bases from V and 5 bases from J, with 9 bases between. Germline V gene lookup returns CDR1 SGHTA and CDR2 FQGNSA. CDR3 amino acids: CASSIQGYGYTF. The CDR3 nucleotides are TGTGCCAGCAGCATCCAGGGTTATGGCTACACCTTC.

This clonotype was found many times. This chain links TRBV19 with TRBJ1-5; the match to TRBD1 covers 9 bases. The V and J ends lost 5 bases and 2 bases, in that order; junction bases with no gene match: 7. Germline V gene sequence: CDR1 LNHDA, CDR2 SQIVND (reference sequence). CDR3 length equals 16 residues. The CDR3 region is CASSATGGGGNQPQHF. The CDR3 bases are TGTGCCAGTAGTGCCACAGGGGGCGGAGGCAATCAGCCCCAGCATTTT.

The rearrangement uses TRBV11-2 and TRBJ2-5; a weak D match, TRBD1 (6 bases). Looked up from germline, CDR1 is SGHAT and CDR2 is FQNNGV. The CDR3 runs 15 residues. Deletions cut 5 bases from V and 5 bases from J, with 18 bases between. CDR3 in amino acids: CASSGLQGFGETQYF. The CDR3 DNA is TGTGCCAGCAGCGGATTACAGGGCTTTGGGGAGACCCAGTACTTC. The whole variable domain, filled in from reference TRBV11-2 and TRBJ2-5, reads EAGVAQSPRYKIIEKRQSVAFWCNPISGHATLYWYQQILGQGPKLLIQFQNNGVVDDSQLPKDRFSAERLKGVDSTLKIQPAKLEDSAVYLCASSGLQGFGETQYFGPGTRLLVL.

This chain uses TRBV5-1 with TRBJ1-3, with unresolved D. The CDR3 length is 16 residues. Germline V gene data show CDR1 as SGHRS and CDR2 as YFSETQ. Trimming stripped 3 bases from V and 0 bases from J, with 13 bases between. DNA of the CDR3: TGCGCCAGCAGCTCCCTAGGACTGACCTCTGGAAACACCATATATTTT. Protein product: CASSSLGLTSGNTIYF.

About this clonotype itself: The junction departs from germline at one end; a sequencing error may be responsible. The genes are TRBV5-6 and TRBJ2-3, with TRBD2 matching 8 bases. Germline V CDR1 and CDR2: SGHDT, YYEEEE. CDR3 size: 14 residues. CDR3 region: CASTLTSVEDTQYF. In DNA form, the CDR3 reads TGTGCCAGCACCTTGACTAGCGTAGAAGATACGCAGTATTTT. The variable domain in full, with the rest retrieved from reference TRBV5-6 and TRBJ2-3, is DAGVTQSPTHLIKTRGQQVTLRCSPKSGHDTVSWYQQALGQGPQFIFQYYEEEERQRGNFPDRFSGHQFPNYSSELNVNALLLGDSALYLCASTLTSVEDTQYFGPGTRLTVL.

This clonotype has a count of ten or more. This CDR3 is missing its conserved last phenylalanine or tryptophan, likely due to a read error. The V gene is TRBV30, the J gene TRBJ2-6; a possible D gene is TRBD1 (5 bases). The CDR3 spans 14 residues. The germline V gene has CDR1 GTSNPN and CDR2 SVGIG (reference sequence). Trimming pared 5 bases from V and 2 bases from J, leaving 10 bases between. The CDR3 sequence is CAWVQEPGANVLTL. CDR3 sequence (DNA): TGTGCCTGGGTACAGGAACCTGGGGCCAACGTCCTGACTTTA.

Many counts were recorded for this clonotype. The chain combines TRBV20-1 with TRBJ2-4; D is ambiguous. The germline CDR1 and CDR2 sequences are DFQATT and SNEGSKA (reference sequence). The germline V and J ends were trimmed by 4 bases and 0 bases, with 7 bases remaining between them. This CDR3 spans 13 amino acids. The CDR3 here is CSATALAKNIQYF. The CDR3 bases are TGCAGTGCTACGGCGCTAGCCAAAAACATTCAGTACTTC.

This chain uses TRBV25-1 with TRBJ2-7; a possible D gene is TRBD1 (5 bases). The V gene's germline CDR1 is MGHDK and CDR2 SYGVNS. The CDR3 contains 15 residues. V gave up 10 bases and J gave up 5 bases, with 24 bases separating them. CDR3 bases: TGTGCCACCGGGCAAAACAGGTCGCTAGGGAACGAGCAGTACGTC. Its protein is CATGQNRSLGNEQYV.

This clonotype was counted many times. The chain is built from TRBV7-6 and TRBJ2-3; 9 bases fit TRBD2. This CDR3 is built from 16 residues. Germline lookup yields CDR1 SGHVS and CDR2 FNYEAQ. V lost 5 bases to trimming and J lost 7 bases; unmatched junction nucleotides: 13. The CDR3 nucleotides read TGTGCCAGCAGCCCGTTGGGGGGACTAGCTCTGAATACGCAGTATTTT. This sequence encodes CASSPLGGLALNTQYF.

The sample holds a few counts of this clonotype. The chain joins TRBV7-3 to TRBJ1-5, with TRBD1 matching over 10 bases. The length of the CDR3 is 16 residues. V gave up 5 bases and J gave up 5 bases; unmatched junction bases: 9. Germline values: CDR1 SGHTA, CDR2 FQGTGA. The CDR3 DNA sequence: TGTGCCAGCAGCCCGACCTATGGGACAGGGGATCAGCCCCAGCATTTT. This gives the protein CASSPTYGTGDQPQHF. Together with reference TRBV7-3 and TRBJ1-5, the CDR3 gives the full variable domain: GAGVSQTPSNKVTEKGKYVELRCDPISGHTALYWYRQSLGQGPEFLIYFQGTGAADDSGLPNDRFFAVRPEGSVSTLKIQRTERGDSAVYLCASSPTYGTGDQPQHFGDGTRLSIL.

This clonotype was picked up many times. J is TRBJ2-1 and V is TRBV12-3 or TRBV12-4; D remains unclear. V lost 4 bases, J lost 0 bases, and 7 bases lay in between. This CDR3 has 14 amino acids. The CDR3, as DNA: TGTGCCAGCAGTTACAGCTTCTCCTACAATGAGCAGTTCTTC. This sequence encodes CASSYSFSYNEQFF.

The sample holds a few counts of this clonotype. This chain uses TRBV5-6 with TRBJ1-2; D remains unclear. Germline V gene lookup returns CDR1 SGHDT and CDR2 YYEEEE. V was shortened by 3 bases and J by 8 bases, with 14 bases between the two germline ends. The CDR3 runs 13 residues. The CDR3 sequence is CASSSPGGPGYTF. The CDR3 DNA follows: TGTGCCAGCAGCTCCCCCGGAGGGCCCGGCTACACCTTC.

This clonotype was observed many times. The chain couples TRBV5-1 to TRBJ1-2, with 7 bases fitting TRBD1. After removal of 4 bases from V and 7 bases from J, the junction contained 7 bases not matched to a gene. The CDR3 sequence is 13 residues long. Germline CDR1 is SGHRS and CDR2 is YFSETQ. The DNA of the CDR3 is TGCGCCAGCAGCGCGGGACAGTTGGCTGGCTACACCTTC. Protein product: CASSAGQLAGYTF.

At least ten counts were recorded for this clonotype. The chain combines TRBV6-2 or TRBV6-3 with TRBJ2-2; TRBD2 matches 14 bases. The CDR3 consists of 19 residues. V dropped 5 bases and J dropped 1; count of bases not matched to a gene: 9. CDR1 MNHEY and CDR2 SVGEGT come from the germline V gene. CDR3: CASSPRTSGGPLNTGELFF. The CDR3 DNA is TGTGCCAGCAGTCCCCGGACTAGCGGGGGGCCTCTGAACACCGGGGAGCTGTTTTTT.